These T cell receptor beta chains were read from a single sample in a study of cytomegalovirus exposure and HLA in healthy donors. Profiling relied on immunoSEQ multiplex PCR, and the TCRdb table lists in-frame clones only, not all of them. The repertoire has a few hundred thousand clones, approximately 86% of them found once; the top ten carry about 1%. The sample comprised PBMCs. The origin of the receptors is a woman between 18 and 29 years old in good health and CMV-seronegative. Both conserved end residues are part of each CDR3. D genes are given only for firm matches. Size is omitted from some rows. Given values are once, few, many or a class for expanded clones.

size	D	V	J	CDR3	DNA
.	TRBD1	TRBV30	TRBJ1-5	CAWSVLTGGNQPQHF	TGTGCCTGGAGTGTACTGACAGGGGGAAATCAGCCCCAGCATTTT
.	.	TRBV7-2	TRBJ1-2	CASSSTRTFMVNGYTF	TGTGCCAGCAGCTCAACCCGGACATTCATGGTTAACGGCTACACCTTC
.	TRBD1	TRBV4-3	TRBJ1-4	CASSQGQRNEKLFF	TGCGCCAGCAGCCAGGGACAGCGTAATGAAAAACTGTTTTTT
.	TRBD1	TRBV27	TRBJ1-5	CASSLHRGNQPQHF	TGTGCCAGCAGCCTCCACAGGGGGAATCAGCCCCAGCATTTT
.	TRBD2	TRBV9	TRBJ2-5	CASNSLAGGKETQYF	TGTGCCAGCAATTCTCTAGCGGGAGGCAAGGAGACCCAGTACTTC
.	TRBD2	TRBV4-1	TRBJ2-7	CASSQVAGEQYF	TGCGCCAGCAGCCAAGTAGCGGGAGAGCAGTACTTC
.	TRBD1	TRBV7-2	TRBJ2-7	CASSLVQGNYEQYF	TGTGCCAGCAGCTTAGTACAGGGGAACTACGAGCAGTACTTC
.	.	TRBV7-3	TRBJ1-5	CASSSGGNQPQHF	TGTGCCAGCAGTTCGGGGGGGAATCAGCCCCAGCATTTT
.	.	TRBV2	TRBJ2-5	CASSGTFRDGTQYF	TGTGCCAGCAGCGGGACTTTTCGGGATGGGACCCAGTACTTC
.	.	TRBV28	TRBJ1-1	CASRPPRLRRPNTEAFF	TGTGCCAGCAGACCTCCCCGCTTGAGGCGACCGAACACTGAAGCTTTCTTT
.	TRBD2	TRBV11-3	TRBJ2-1	CASSFVSGLYNEQFF	TGTGCCAGCAGCTTCGTTAGCGGGCTTTACAATGAGCAGTTCTTC
.	.	TRBV5-6	TRBJ1-2	CASSLVSQYVGYTF	TGTGCCAGCAGCTTGGTTTCACAGTATGTGGGCTACACCTTC
.	.	TRBV10-1	TRBJ1-5	CASSDSPGLNQPQHF	TGCGCCAGCAGTGATAGTCCGGGTCTCAATCAGCCCCAGCATTTT
.	TRBD1	TRBV2	TRBJ2-5	CASSQLQGEETQYF	TGTGCCAGCAGTCAACTTCAGGGGGAAGAGACCCAGTACTTC
.	TRBD2	TRBV10-2	TRBJ2-3	CASRQGLADLTDTQYF	TGCGCCAGCAGACAGGGACTAGCGGACCTCACAGATACGCAGTATTTT
once	TRBD1	TRBV6-6	TRBJ1-2	CASSYSRDSPYYGYTF	TGTGCCAGCAGTTACTCCAGGGACAGCCCCTACTATGGCTACACCTTC
.	TRBD2	TRBV2	TRBJ2-7	CASSELADISYEQYF	TGTGCCAGCAGTGAACTAGCGGATATCTCCTACGAGCAGTACTTC
once	TRBD1	TRBV7-2	TRBJ2-7	CASSLEFTGGQYF	TGTGCCAGCAGCTTAGAGTTTACAGGGGGGCAGTACTTC
.	.	TRBV5-6	TRBJ1-4	CASSPGSSDEKLFF	TGTGCCAGCAGCCCAGGGTCATCGGATGAAAAACTGTTTTTT
.	.	TRBV25-1	TRBJ2-7	CASSAPAVSGSYEQYF	TGTGCCAGCAGTGCCCCCGCGGTGTCAGGGTCGTACGAGCAGTACTTC
few	TRBD1	TRBV5-5	TRBJ1-2	CASSSGRDRGHYGYTF	TGTGCCAGCAGCTCGGGGCGGGACAGGGGGCACTATGGCTACACCTTC
.	TRBD2	TRBV7-2	TRBJ2-7	CASSLGTSGWYEQYF	TGTGCCAGCAGCTTAGGCACTAGCGGGTGGTACGAGCAGTACTTC
.	.	TRBV4-3	TRBJ1-1	CASSQQGIDGDTEAFF	TGCGCCAGCAGCCAACAGGGAATTGATGGGGACACTGAAGCTTTCTTT
.	.	TRBV5-4	TRBJ1-2	CASSLGHGYGYTF	TGTGCCAGCAGCTTGGGACATGGCTATGGCTACACCTTC
once	TRBD1	TRBV6-5	TRBJ1-3	CASRHRQGSDTIYF	TGTGCCAGCAGGCACAGACAGGGGAGCGACACCATATATTTT
.	.	TRBV19	TRBJ2-7	CASSIGRDYEQYF	TGTGCCAGTAGTATAGGCAGGGACTACGAGCAGTACTTC
once	.	TRBV2	TRBJ2-5	CASSRSPSPKETQYF	TGTGCCAGCAGTCGCTCCCCAAGCCCGAAAGAGACCCAGTACTTC